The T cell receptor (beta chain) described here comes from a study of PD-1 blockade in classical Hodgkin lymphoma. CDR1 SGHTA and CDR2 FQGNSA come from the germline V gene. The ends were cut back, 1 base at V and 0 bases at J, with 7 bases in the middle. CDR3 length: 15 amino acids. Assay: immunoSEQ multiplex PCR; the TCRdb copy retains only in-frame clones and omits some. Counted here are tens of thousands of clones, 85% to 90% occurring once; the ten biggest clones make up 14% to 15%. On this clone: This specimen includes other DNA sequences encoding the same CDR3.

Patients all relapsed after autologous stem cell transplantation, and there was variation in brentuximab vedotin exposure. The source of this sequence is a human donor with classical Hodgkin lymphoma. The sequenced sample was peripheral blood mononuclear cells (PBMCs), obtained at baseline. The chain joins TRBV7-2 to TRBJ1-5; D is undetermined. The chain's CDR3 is CASSLGSYSNQPQHF. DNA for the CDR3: TGTGCCAGCAGCTTAGGCAGCTATAGCAATCAGCCCCAGCATTTT.